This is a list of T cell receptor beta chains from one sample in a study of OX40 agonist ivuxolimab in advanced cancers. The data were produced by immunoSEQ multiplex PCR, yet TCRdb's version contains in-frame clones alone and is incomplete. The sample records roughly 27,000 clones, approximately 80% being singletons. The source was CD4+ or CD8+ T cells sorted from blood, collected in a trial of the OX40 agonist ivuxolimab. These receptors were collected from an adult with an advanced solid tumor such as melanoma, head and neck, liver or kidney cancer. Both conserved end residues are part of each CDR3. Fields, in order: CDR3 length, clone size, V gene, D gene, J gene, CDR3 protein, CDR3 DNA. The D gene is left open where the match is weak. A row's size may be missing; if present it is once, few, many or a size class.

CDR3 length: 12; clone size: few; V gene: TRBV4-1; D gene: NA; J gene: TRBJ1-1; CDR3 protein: CASSQDHTEAFF; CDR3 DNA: TGCGCCAGCAGCCAAGATCACACTGAAGCTTTCTTT
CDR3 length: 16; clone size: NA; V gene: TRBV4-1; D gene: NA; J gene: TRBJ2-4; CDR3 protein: CASSTGSSLAKNIQYF; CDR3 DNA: TGCGCCAGCAGCACTGGATCATCCCTAGCCAAAAACATTCAGTACTTC
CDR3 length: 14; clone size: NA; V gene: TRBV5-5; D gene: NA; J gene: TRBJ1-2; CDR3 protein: CASSFGGGDYGYTF; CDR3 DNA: TGTGCCAGCAGTTTTGGTGGGGGCGACTATGGCTACACCTTC
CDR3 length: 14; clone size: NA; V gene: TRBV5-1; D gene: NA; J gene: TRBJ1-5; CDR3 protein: CASSFEQGVGPQHF; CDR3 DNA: TGCGCCAGCAGCTTCGAACAGGGTGTAGGGCCCCAGCATTTT
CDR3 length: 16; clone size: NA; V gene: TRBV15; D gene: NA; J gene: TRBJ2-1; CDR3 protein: CATSSPDGSSYNEQFF; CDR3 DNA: TGTGCCACCAGCTCCCCGGACGGAAGCTCCTACAATGAGCAGTTCTTC
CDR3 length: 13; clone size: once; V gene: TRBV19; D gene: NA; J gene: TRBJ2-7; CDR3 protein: CASGTRSSYEQYF; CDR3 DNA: TGTGCCAGTGGGACCCGGAGCTCCTACGAGCAGTACTTC
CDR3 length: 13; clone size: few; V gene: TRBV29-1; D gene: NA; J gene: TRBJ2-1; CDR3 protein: CSVARDRYNEQFF; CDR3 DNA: TGCAGCGTTGCCCGGGACCGATACAATGAGCAGTTCTTC
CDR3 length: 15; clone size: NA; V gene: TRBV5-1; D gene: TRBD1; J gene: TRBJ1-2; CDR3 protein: CASSLTGTGTDGYTF; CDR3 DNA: TGCGCCAGCAGCTTGACCGGGACAGGGACAGATGGCTACACCTTC
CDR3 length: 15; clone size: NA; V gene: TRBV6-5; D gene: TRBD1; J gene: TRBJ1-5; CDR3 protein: CASSYSTGAGQPQHF; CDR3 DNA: TGTGCCAGCAGTTACTCAACAGGGGCGGGTCAGCCCCAGCATTTT
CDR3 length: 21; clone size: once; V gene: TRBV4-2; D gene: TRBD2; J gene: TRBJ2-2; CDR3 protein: CASSQDLFRTSGFRNTGELFF; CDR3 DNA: TGTGCCAGCAGCCAAGATCTGTTTCGCACTAGCGGGTTCAGAAACACCGGGGAGCTGTTTTTT
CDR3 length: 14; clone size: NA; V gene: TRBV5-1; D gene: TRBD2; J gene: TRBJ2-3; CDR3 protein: CASSWAGGLNTQYF; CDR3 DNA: TGCGCCAGCAGCTGGGCGGGGGGGCTAAATACGCAGTATTTT
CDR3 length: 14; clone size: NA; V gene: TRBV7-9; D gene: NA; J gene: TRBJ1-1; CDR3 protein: CASSLEGGGTEAFF; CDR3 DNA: TGTGCCAGCAGCTTAGAGGGCGGGGGGACTGAAGCTTTCTTT
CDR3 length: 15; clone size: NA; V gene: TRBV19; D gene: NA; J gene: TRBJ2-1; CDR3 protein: CASSIDLSSYNEQFF; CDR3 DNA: TGTGCCAGTAGTATAGATCTCAGTTCCTACAATGAGCAGTTCTTC
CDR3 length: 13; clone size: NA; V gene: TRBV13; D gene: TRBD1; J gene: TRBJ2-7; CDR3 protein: CASSSGTGYEQYF; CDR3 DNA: TGTGCCAGCAGCTCCGGGACAGGGTACGAGCAGTACTTC
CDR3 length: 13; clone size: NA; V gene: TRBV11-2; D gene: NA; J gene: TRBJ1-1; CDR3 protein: CASSLDLTAEAFF; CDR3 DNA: TGTGCCAGCAGCTTAGATCTTACTGCTGAAGCTTTCTTT
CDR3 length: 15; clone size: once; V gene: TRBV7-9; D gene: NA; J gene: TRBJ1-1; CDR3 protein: CASSRLDGMNTEAFF; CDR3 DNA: TGTGCCAGCAGCCGCCTCGATGGCATGAACACTGAAGCTTTCTTT
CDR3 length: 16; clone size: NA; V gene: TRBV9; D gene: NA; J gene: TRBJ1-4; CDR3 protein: CASSAERTATNEKLFF; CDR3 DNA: TGTGCCAGCAGCGCCGAGAGGACAGCAACTAATGAAAAACTGTTTTTT
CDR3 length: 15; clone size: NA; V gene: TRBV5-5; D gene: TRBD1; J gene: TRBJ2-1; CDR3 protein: CASSSTGGRLNEQFF; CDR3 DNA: TGTGCCAGCAGCTCGACAGGGGGCCGCCTCAATGAGCAGTTCTTC
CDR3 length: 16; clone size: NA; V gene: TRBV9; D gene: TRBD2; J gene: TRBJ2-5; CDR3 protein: CASSVELAGGHETQYF; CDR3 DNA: TGTGCCAGCAGCGTAGAACTAGCGGGGGGTCACGAGACCCAGTACTTC
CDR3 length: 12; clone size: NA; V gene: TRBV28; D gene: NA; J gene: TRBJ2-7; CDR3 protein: CASSLWEYEQYF; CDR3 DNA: TGTGCCAGCAGTTTATGGGAATACGAGCAGTACTTC
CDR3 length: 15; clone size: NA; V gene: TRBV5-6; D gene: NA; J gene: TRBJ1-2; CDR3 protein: CASSLGPGLYYGYTF; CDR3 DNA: TGTGCCAGCAGCTTGGGTCCAGGGTTATACTATGGCTACACCTTC
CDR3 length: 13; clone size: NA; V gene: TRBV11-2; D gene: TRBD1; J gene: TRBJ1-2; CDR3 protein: CAILRDRGQGYTF; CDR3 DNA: TGTGCCATCCTTCGGGACAGGGGGCAGGGCTACACCTTC
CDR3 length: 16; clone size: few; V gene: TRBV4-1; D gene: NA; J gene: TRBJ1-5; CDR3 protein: CASSQVTEGRNQPQHF; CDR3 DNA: TGCGCCAGCAGCCAAGTGACAGAGGGAAGGAATCAGCCCCAGCATTTT
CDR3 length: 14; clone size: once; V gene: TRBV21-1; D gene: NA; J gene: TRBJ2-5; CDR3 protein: CASSDDREILTQYF; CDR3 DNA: TGTGCCAGCAGTGACGACAGGGAAATATTGACCCAGTACTTC
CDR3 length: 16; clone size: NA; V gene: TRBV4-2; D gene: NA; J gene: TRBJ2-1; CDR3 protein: CASSQDIGVSYNEQFF; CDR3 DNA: TGTGCCAGCAGCCAAGATATCGGGGTTTCCTACAATGAGCAGTTCTTC
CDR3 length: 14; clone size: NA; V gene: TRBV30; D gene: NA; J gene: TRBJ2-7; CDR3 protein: CAWSAGIGSYEQYF; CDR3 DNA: TGTGCCTGGAGCGCCGGGATAGGCTCCTACGAGCAGTACTTC
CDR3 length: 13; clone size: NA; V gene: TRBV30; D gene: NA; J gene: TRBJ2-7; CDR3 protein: CACGPQLSYEQYF; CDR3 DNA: TGTGCCTGTGGGCCGCAGCTTTCCTACGAGCAGTACTTC
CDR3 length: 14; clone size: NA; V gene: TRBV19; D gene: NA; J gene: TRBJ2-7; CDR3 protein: CASSSGQERNEQYF; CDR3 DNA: TGTGCCAGTAGTTCCGGTCAAGAGCGGAACGAGCAGTACTTC
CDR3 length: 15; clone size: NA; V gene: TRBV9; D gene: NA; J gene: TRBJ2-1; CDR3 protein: CASSVRSGSYNEQFF; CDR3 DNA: TGTGCCAGCAGCGTAAGGAGCGGCTCCTACAATGAGCAGTTCTTC
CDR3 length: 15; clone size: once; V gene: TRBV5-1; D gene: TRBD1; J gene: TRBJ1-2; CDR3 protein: CASSLWGDREDGYTF; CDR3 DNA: TGCGCCAGCAGCTTGTGGGGGGACAGGGAAGATGGCTACACCTTC
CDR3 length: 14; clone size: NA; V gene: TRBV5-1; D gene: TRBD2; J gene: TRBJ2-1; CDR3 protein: CASSLGGGTNEQFF; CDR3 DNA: TGCGCCAGCAGCTTGGGCGGGGGGACGAATGAGCAGTTCTTC
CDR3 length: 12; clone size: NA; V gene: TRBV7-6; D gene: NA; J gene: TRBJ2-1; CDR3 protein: CASSLVYNEQFF; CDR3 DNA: TGTGCCAGCAGCTTAGTATACAATGAGCAGTTCTTC
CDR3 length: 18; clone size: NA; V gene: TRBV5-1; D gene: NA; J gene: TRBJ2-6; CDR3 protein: CASSLLTPQFSGANVLTF; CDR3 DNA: TGCGCCAGCAGCTTACTTACTCCCCAATTCTCTGGGGCCAACGTCCTGACTTTC
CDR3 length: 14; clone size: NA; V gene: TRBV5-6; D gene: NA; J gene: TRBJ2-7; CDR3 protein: CASSSGGVFYEQYF; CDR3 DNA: TGTGCCAGCAGCTCCGGGGGAGTCTTCTACGAGCAGTACTTC
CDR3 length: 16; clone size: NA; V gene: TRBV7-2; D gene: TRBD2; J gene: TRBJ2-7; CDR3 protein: CASSLDSASGTYEQYF; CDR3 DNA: TGTGCCAGCAGCTTAGATTCTGCTAGCGGAACCTACGAGCAGTACTTC
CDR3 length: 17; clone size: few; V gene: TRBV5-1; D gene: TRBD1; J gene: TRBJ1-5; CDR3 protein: CASRPGTGPLSNQPQHF; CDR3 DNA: TGCGCCAGCAGGCCCGGGACAGGGCCCCTTAGCAATCAGCCCCAGCATTTT
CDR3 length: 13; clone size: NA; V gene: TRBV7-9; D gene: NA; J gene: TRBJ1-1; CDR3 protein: CASSSTVNTEAFF; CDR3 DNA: TGTGCCAGCAGCTCGACAGTGAACACTGAAGCTTTCTTT
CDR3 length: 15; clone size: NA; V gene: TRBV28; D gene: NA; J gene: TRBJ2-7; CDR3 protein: CASRSLLSLIYEQYF; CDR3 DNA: TGTGCCAGCAGGTCCCTCCTCTCACTTATATACGAGCAGTACTTC
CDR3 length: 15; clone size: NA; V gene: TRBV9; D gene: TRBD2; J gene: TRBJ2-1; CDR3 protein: CASGPGRGAYNEQFF; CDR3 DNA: TGTGCCAGCGGTCCCGGGCGGGGGGCCTACAATGAGCAGTTCTTC
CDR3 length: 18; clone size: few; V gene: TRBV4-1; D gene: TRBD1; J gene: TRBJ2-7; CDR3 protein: CASSQDVQGADMVYEQYF; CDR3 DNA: TGCGCCAGCAGCCAAGATGTACAGGGGGCGGATATGGTCTACGAGCAGTACTTC
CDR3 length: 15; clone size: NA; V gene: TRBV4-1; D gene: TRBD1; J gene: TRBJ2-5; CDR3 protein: CASSPGTGFQETQYF; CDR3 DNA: TGCGCCAGCAGCCCCGGGACAGGGTTCCAAGAGACCCAGTACTTC
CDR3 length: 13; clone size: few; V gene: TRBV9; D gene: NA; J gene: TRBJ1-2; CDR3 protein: CASSVRENYGYTF; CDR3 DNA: TGTGCCAGCAGCGTCCGGGAGAACTATGGCTACACCTTC
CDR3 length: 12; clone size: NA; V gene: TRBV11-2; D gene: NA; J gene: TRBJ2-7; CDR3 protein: CASSLGGFEQYF; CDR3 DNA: TGTGCCAGCAGCTTAGGAGGGTTCGAGCAGTACTTC